These 32 T cell receptor beta chains share one sample of origin, sequenced in a study of regulatory T cells in long-lasting Graves disease. Time point specified: newly diagnosed GD, antithyroid drugs for less than 3 months. There was RNA extracted from PBMCs, and the TCR library was made from it. Libraries of TCR beta came from iRepertoire HTBI primers plus Arm-PCR of CDR3 regions. A single record per CDR3 protein comes from TCRdb applying MiXCR to the multiplex PCR reads. The sample lists 580,000 or so distinct CDR3 sequences, around 15% occurring once. These data also featured in a second study, about T cells in Graves' hyperthyroidism and ophthalmopathy.

Source: peripheral blood mononuclear cells (PBMCs), taken at new diagnosis, from a patient treated with antithyroid drugs. These receptor sequences come from a man aged 18 to 30 with Graves disease.

This sequence joins TRBV20-1 and TRBJ2-1, with 13 bases lining up with TRBD2. The CDR3 totals 14 residues. Germline V gene sequence: CDR1 DFQATT, CDR2 SNEGSKA (reference sequence). The V and J ends lost 5 bases and 10 bases, in that order; junction bases with no gene match: 8. The CDR3, as DNA: TGCAGTGCTGAGACTAGCGGGAGGCTATGGGAGCAGTTCTTC. It codes for CSAETSGRLWEQFF.

In this sample, this clonotype turned up a few times. The V and J genes are TRBV7-3 and TRBJ1-2; D is possibly TRBD1 (5 bases). Germline lookup yields CDR1 SGHTA and CDR2 FQGTGA. The ends were cut back, 2 bases at V and 8 bases at J, with 18 bases in the middle. This CDR3 is built from 15 residues. CDR3 sequence: CASSLVDRGAGGYTF. CDR3 bases: TGTGCCAGCAGCTTAGTAGACCGCGGGGCTGGGGGCTACACCTTC.

This clonotype has just a few counts. V and J are TRBV28 and TRBJ1-6; 7 nucleotides line up with TRBD1. Germline V gives CDR1 MDHEN, CDR2 SYDVKM. Losses at the gene ends were 5 bases for V and 5 bases for J; bases not matched to a gene: 6. The CDR3 spans 15 residues. DNA for the CDR3: TGTGCCAGCAGTCCCCAGGACAGGAATAATTCACCCCTCCACTTT. This translates into CASSPQDRNNSPLHF.

In the case of this clonotype: A much larger clone lies a single base off, so this may be a read error. The chain links TRBV11-2 to TRBJ2-3; 9 nucleotides agree with TRBD2. This CDR3 region has 18 residues. Germline V gene data show CDR1 as SGHAT and CDR2 as FQNNGV. V shed 5 bases, J shed 8 bases, and the junction held 20 bases outside the gene matches. CDR3 region: CASSPGGMVGREGATQYF. DNA of the CDR3: TGTGCCAGCAGCCCCGGGGGGATGGTCGGGCGGGAGGGTGCTACGCAGTATTTT.

Details on this clonotype: A junction boundary mismatches the germline segment, possibly from a read error. V gene TRBV11-2 combines with J gene TRBJ1-1; perhaps TRBD1 as D (6 bases). The CDR3 sequence is 15 residues long. The V gene's germline CDR1 is SGHAT and CDR2 FQNNGV. In DNA, the CDR3 is TGCGCCAGCAGCCCAGGGGCGCGGGGCCGTACTGAAGCTTTCTTT. Translating it yields CASSPGARGRTEAFF. Full variable domain (remainder filled in from reference TRBV11-2 and TRBJ1-1): EAGVAQSPRYKIIEKRQSVAFWCNPISGHATLYWYQQILGQGPKLLIQFQNNGVVDDSQLPKDRFSAERLKGVDSTLKIQPAKLEDSAVYLCASSPGARGRTEAFFGQGTRLTVV.

There are a few counts of this clonotype. The V call is TRBV5-1, the J call TRBJ2-7; TRBD2 aligns across 11 bases. CDR1 is SGHRS, CDR2 YFSETQ, per germline. The J segment lost 0 bases and the V segment lost 4 bases, leaving 3 bases of the junction unmatched. CDR3 length: 15 amino acids. The chain's CDR3 is CASSKGTSGSYEQYF. The CDR3 nucleotides are TGCGCCAGCAGCAAAGGGACTAGCGGCTCCTACGAGCAGTACTTC.

This clonotype has at least ten counts. This rearrangement joins TRBV29-1 to TRBJ2-3, with a weak D call TRBD1 (6 bases). Per the germline V gene, CDR1 is SQVTM and CDR2 is ANQGSEA. The V end was cut by 7 bases, the J end by 0 bases, with 17 bases between. This CDR3 has 15 amino acids. CDR3 coding DNA: TGCAGCGCCGTGCCTAGGGACAAGAGCACAGATACGCAGTATTTT. The encoded protein is CSAVPRDKSTDTQYF.

With respect to this clonotype: A clone one base away is much larger, so this may be a read error. V and J are TRBV20-1 and TRBJ2-5; D may correspond to TRBD1 or TRBD2 (5 bases each). CDR1 and CDR2 (germline): DFQATT, SNEGSKA (reference sequence). The CDR3 spans 10 residues. The CDR3 DNA follows: TGCAGTGCTAGGGGGGAGACCCTGTACTTC. It encodes CSARGETLYF.

In its sample, this clonotype was seen many times. The chain employs TRBV27 and TRBJ1-2; TRBD1 might be the D (5 bases). CDR1 is MNHEY and CDR2 is SMNVEV in the germline V gene (reference sequence). The CDR3 has 14 residues. Trimming removed 4 bases from V and 7 bases from J, with 16 bases in between. DNA of the CDR3: TGTGCCAGCAGTTCCCCGAAGGGGCCCGTTGGCTACACCTTC. Its protein is CASSSPKGPVGYTF.

V usage is TRBV4-1 and J usage is TRBJ1-2, with 7 bases aligning to TRBD1. Per the germline V gene, CDR1 is MGHRA and CDR2 is YSYEKL. After removal of 6 bases from V and 5 bases from J, the junction contained 12 bases not matched to a gene. The CDR3 loop spans 15 amino acids. The CDR3 DNA is TGCGCCAGCAGTTCTTGGGACAGCTCAAGTTATGGCTACACCTTC. Its protein product is CASSSWDSSSYGYTF.

The chain employs TRBV19 and TRBJ2-3; D is uncertain. The DNA end favors TRBJ1-5, so the J call may be wrong. The length of the CDR3 is 15 residues. Germline CDR1 and CDR2: LNHDA and SQIVND (reference sequence). The CDR3 DNA follows: TGTGCCAGTAGCTGGACGGGAGGTCACACAGATACGCAGCATTTT. Translated, it gives CASSWTGGHTDTQHF.

A remark on this clonotype: A read error may explain this, as a much larger clone is one base away. The CDR3 bases are TGTGCCAGCAGGGACCGGGACCCACAGAATGAGCAGCTCTTC. Encoded protein: CASRDRDPQNEQLF. J is TRBJ2-1 and V is TRBV12-3 or TRBV12-4; the D call may be TRBD1 or TRBD2 (5 bases each). The length of the CDR3 is 14 residues.

A word on this clonotype: A clone one base away is much larger, so this may be a read error. The chain employs TRBV20-1 and TRBJ2-3; 12 bases align to TRBD2. Germline-derived CDR1 and CDR2 are DFQATT and SNEGSKA (reference sequence). V was clipped by 5 bases and J by 2 bases; unmatched bases: 11. This CDR3 contains 17 residues. CDR3 protein: CSARTSGIMASTDTQYF. CDR3 coding DNA: TGCAGTGCTCGGACTAGCGGGATAATGGCTTCCACAGATACGCAGTATTTT.

Concerning this clonotype: A clone one base away is much larger, so this may be a read error. The rearrangement uses TRBV7-2 and TRBJ1-1; no definite D call. The germline V and J ends were trimmed by 1 base and 6 bases, with 6 bases remaining between them. This CDR3 contains 12 residues. Germline-derived CDR1 and CDR2 are SGHTA and FQGNSA. The CDR3 spells CASSLGRAEAFF. The CDR3 bases are TGTGCCAGCAGCTTAGGGAGGGCTGAAGCTTTCTTT.

The genes are TRBV25-1 and TRBJ2-7; D not resolved. Germline loops: CDR1 MGHDK, CDR2 SYGVNS. This CDR3 is 15 amino acids long. Trimming took off 4 bases at V and 2 bases at J, with 15 bases between the two ends. CDR3 sequence (DNA): TGTGCCAGCAGTGGTACAACGCAGAAAGCCTACGAGCAGTACTTC. Encoded protein: CASSGTTQKAYEQYF.

This clonotype was counted only a few times. The CDR3 DNA sequence: TGTGCCAGCTCAGCCGGGGGACAGGGGGCGAACGGCTACACCTTC. This sequence encodes CASSAGGQGANGYTF. The chain combines TRBV9 with TRBJ1-2; 12 bases are shared with TRBD1. The germline gives CDR1 SGDLS, CDR2 YYNGEE. The CDR3 length is 15 residues. V was pared by 7 bases and J by 8 bases, with 12 bases of the junction left unmatched.

The V call is TRBV6-2 or TRBV6-3, the J call TRBJ1-2, with D unresolved. CDR1 and CDR2 (germline): MNHEY, SVGEGT. V was pared by 7 bases and J by 1 base, with 7 bases between. The CDR3 covers 12 residues. CDR3 in DNA: TGTGCCAGCATGTCGGGTAACTATGGCTACACCTTC. Translation gives CASMSGNYGYTF.

The chain joins TRBV28 to TRBJ1-5, with D perhaps TRBD1 (5 bases). The CDR3 runs to 10 residues. Trimming removed 2 bases from V and 15 bases from J, with 8 bases in between. The germline V gene has CDR1 MDHEN and CDR2 SYDVKM. CDR3 loop: CASSLGGWHF. The CDR3 DNA follows: TGTGCCAGCAGTTTAGGGGGTTGGCATTTT.

In this sample, this clonotype turned up a few times. The rearrangement joins TRBV24-1 to TRBJ2-3, with D uncertain. The CDR3 is 16 residues long. Germline values: CDR1 KGHDR, CDR2 SFDVKD. V lost 0 bases and J lost 4, with 13 bases in between. CDR3 bases: TGTGCCACCAGTGATTTGCAACCCATAGAGGCAGATACGCAGTATTTT. Translated, it gives CATSDLQPIEADTQYF.

This clonotype showed up just a few times. The chain has TRBV28 and TRBJ1-6; TRBD1 aligns across 7 bases. V shed 3 bases, J shed 12 bases, and the junction held 14 bases outside the gene matches. The CDR3 sequence is 16 residues long. CDR1 is MDHEN and CDR2 is SYDVKM in the germline V gene. The CDR3 coding sequence is TGTGCCAGCAGTTTCCCTAACAGGGGAAGTGGGGTACCCCTCCACTTT. Translated, it gives CASSFPNRGSGVPLHF.

The genes are TRBV6-1 and TRBJ2-1; tentatively, D is TRBD1 (6 bases). The CDR3 contains 13 residues. In germline, CDR1 is MNHNS, CDR2 SASEGT. Trimming removed 5 bases from V and 10 bases from J, with 15 bases in between. CDR3 amino acids: CASSPLGQLEQFF. The CDR3 bases are TGTGCCAGCAGTCCACTGGGACAACTGGAGCAGTTCTTC.

The rearrangement joins TRBV3-1 to TRBJ2-1, with D uncertain. With 4 bases removed from V and 5 bases from J, the gap between germline ends came to 9 bases. Germline V lookup: CDR1 LGHDT, CDR2 YNNKEL (reference sequence). The CDR3 covers 13 residues. CDR3 region: CASSRRPHNEQFF. CDR3 bases: TGTGCCAGCAGCCGAAGGCCCCACAATGAGCAGTTCTTC.

Only a few counts were recorded for this clonotype. The chain is built from TRBV27 and TRBJ2-7; D is unresolved. This CDR3 contains 15 residues. Per the germline V gene, CDR1 is MNHEY and CDR2 is SMNVEV (reference sequence). V was cut by 0 bases and J by 1 base, with 10 bases left in between. CDR3: CASSLSAQDSYEQYF. The CDR3 nucleotides are TGTGCCAGCAGTTTATCAGCCCAGGATTCCTACGAGCAGTACTTC.

This clonotype came up many times. The rearrangement joins TRBV28 to TRBJ2-5; the D gene is possibly TRBD1 (6 bases). CDR3 length equals 14 residues. Trimming took off 2 bases at V and 5 bases at J, with 12 bases between the two ends. Germline loops: CDR1 MDHEN, CDR2 SYDVKM. CDR3 bases: TGTGCCAGCAGTTTACTTGGGGGCAGGGAGACCCAGTACTTC. This translates into CASSLLGGRETQYF. The entire variable domain, with the rest obtained from reference TRBV28 and TRBJ2-5, is as follows: DVKVTQSSRYLVKRTGEKVFLECVQDMDHENMFWYRQDPGLGLRLIYFSYDVKMKEKGDIPEGYSVSREKKERFSLILESASTNQTSMYLCASSLLGGRETQYFGPGTRLLVL.

CDR3 nucleotides: TGTGCCAGCAGTTTAAAACCGGGACAGGGCTTGGGCGAGCAGTACTTC. It is translated as CASSLKPGQGLGEQYF. This chain uses TRBV27 with TRBJ2-7, with 9 bases matching TRBD1. From germline, CDR1 is MNHEY and CDR2 SMNVEV (reference sequence). This CDR3 spans 16 amino acids. J was trimmed by 6 bases and V by 2 bases; bases with no gene match: 11.

The rearrangement links TRBV29-1 to TRBJ2-1; D is perhaps TRBD1 (5 bases). Germline-derived CDR1 and CDR2 are SQVTM and ANQGSEA. This CDR3 region has 16 residues. The V end was cut by 0 bases, the J end by 3 bases, with 15 bases between. CDR3 sequence reads: CSVEDHSGPSYNEQFF. CDR3 DNA: TGCAGCGTTGAAGATCATTCAGGGCCGAGCTACAATGAGCAGTTCTTC.

The J gene is TRBJ2-3, the V gene TRBV10-1; D uncertain. Trimming took off 0 bases at V and 5 bases at J, with 6 bases between the two ends. The V gene's germline CDR1 is WNHNN and CDR2 SYGVQD (reference sequence). The CDR3 loop spans 13 amino acids. The CDR3 coding sequence is TGCGCCAGCAGTGAGTCTTATGGAGATACGCAGTATTTT. Residues: CASSESYGDTQYF.

This clonotype came up many times. The chain links TRBV10-3 to TRBJ2-1; 9 bases match TRBD1. Germline V gene lookup returns CDR1 ENHRY and CDR2 SYGVKD. This CDR3 is 13 amino acids long. V dropped 7 bases and J dropped 8; count of bases not matched to a gene: 6. CDR3 DNA sequence: TGTGCCATCAAGGGACAGGGAATCGATGAGCAGTTCTTC. It codes for CAIKGQGIDEQFF.

The rearrangement uses TRBV6-1 and TRBJ1-3; D call uncertain. This CDR3 has 14 amino acids. From germline, CDR1 is MNHNS and CDR2 SASEGT. The V end was cut by 6 bases, the J end by 0 bases, with 9 bases between. The CDR3 region is CASRQRVSGNTIYF. The CDR3 DNA is TGTGCCAGCAGACAACGAGTCTCTGGAAACACCATATATTTT.

The rearrangement joins TRBV6-1 to TRBJ2-1, with TRBD2 as a possible D gene (5 bases). The V and J ends lost 4 bases and 2 bases respectively, with 12 bases between them. CDR1 and CDR2 (germline): MNHNS, SASEGT. The CDR3 is made up of 15 amino acids. CDR3 nucleotides: TGTGCCAGCAGTGTAGCGCCAGATGCCTACAATGAGCAGTTCTTC. Encoded protein: CASSVAPDAYNEQFF.

This clonotype came up many times. The chain joins TRBV29-1 to TRBJ2-5; TRBD2 is a possible D gene (5 bases). Germline loops: CDR1 SQVTM, CDR2 ANQGSEA. The CDR3 consists of 10 residues. Between the trimmed V and J ends, which lost 5 bases and 4 bases, there was a span of 5 bases. The DNA of the CDR3 is TGCAGCGTTCGGGGAGAGACCCAGTACTTC. Encoded protein: CSVRGETQYF.

The rearrangement uses TRBV30 and TRBJ1-3; a weak D match, TRBD1 (5 bases). The V gene lost 3 bases and the J gene lost 8 bases, with 20 bases spanning the gap. The CDR3 is made up of 15 amino acids. CDR1 and CDR2 from the germline V gene are GTSNPN and SVGIG (reference sequence). CDR3 DNA sequence: TGTGCCTGGAGGCCCTACAGGTCCCAGCTAGACACCATATATTTT. Translation gives CAWRPYRSQLDTIYF. The full variable domain, its missing parts supplied by reference TRBV30 and TRBJ1-3, is SQTIHQWPATLVQPVGSPLSLECTVEGTSNPNLYWYRQAAGRGLQLLFYSVGIGQISSEVPQNLSASRPQDRQFILSSKKLLLSDSGFYLCAWRPYRSQLDTIYFGEGSWLTVV.